Detailed here is one TCR beta chain. Its antigen remains unknown. Other DNA sequences within the sample encode an identical CDR3. Germline V gene lookup returns CDR1 SGHRS and CDR2 YFSETQ. The CDR3 spans 15 residues. The junction had 2 bases not matched to a gene; V was cut back by 0 bases and J by 2 bases. The PCR was carried out with 60 Vbeta primers and 13 Jbeta primers. Only in-frame clones appear in the TCRdb table, and some are missing; sequencing was by immunoSEQ multiplex PCR. The profile shows roughly 180,000 clones, approximately 78% of them singletons. This sample is drawn from a study of cytomegalovirus exposure and HLA in healthy donors. Broader study findings: Later analysis revealed greater clonal expansion in HLA-associated TCR beta chains than in equally common others.

The chain employs TRBV5-1 and TRBJ2-3, with 8 positions matching TRBD1. The TCR sequence derives from a woman between 18 and 30 years old in good health and CMV-seronegative. Material for sequencing was PBMCs. CDR3 loop: CASSLGTGHTDTQYF. As DNA, the CDR3 is TGCGCCAGCAGCTTGGGGACAGGGCACACAGATACGCAGTATTTT.